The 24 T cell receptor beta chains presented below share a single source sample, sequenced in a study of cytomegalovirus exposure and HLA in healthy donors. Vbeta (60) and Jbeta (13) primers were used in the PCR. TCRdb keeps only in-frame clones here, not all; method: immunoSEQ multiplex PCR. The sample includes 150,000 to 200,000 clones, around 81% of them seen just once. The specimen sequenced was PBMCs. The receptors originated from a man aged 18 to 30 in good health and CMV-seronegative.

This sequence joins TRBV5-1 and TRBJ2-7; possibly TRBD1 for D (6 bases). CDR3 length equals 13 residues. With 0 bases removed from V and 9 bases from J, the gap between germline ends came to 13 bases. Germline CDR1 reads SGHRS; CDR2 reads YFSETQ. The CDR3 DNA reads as TGCGCCAGCAGCTTGGAAGGGGGAGACGGGCAGTACTTC. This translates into CASSLEGGDGQYF. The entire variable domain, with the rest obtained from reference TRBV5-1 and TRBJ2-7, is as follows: KAGVTQTPRYLIKTRGQQVTLSCSPISGHRSVSWYQQTPGQGLQFLFEYFSETQRNKGNFPGRFSGRQFSNSRSEMNVSTLELGDSALYLCASSLEGGDGQYFGPGTRLTVT.

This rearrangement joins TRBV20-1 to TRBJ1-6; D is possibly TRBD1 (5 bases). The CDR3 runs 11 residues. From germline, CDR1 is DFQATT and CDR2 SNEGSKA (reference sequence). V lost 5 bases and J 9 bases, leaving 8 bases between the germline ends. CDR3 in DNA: TGCAGTGCTGGAACAGGTTCACCCCTCCACTTT. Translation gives CSAGTGSPLHF.

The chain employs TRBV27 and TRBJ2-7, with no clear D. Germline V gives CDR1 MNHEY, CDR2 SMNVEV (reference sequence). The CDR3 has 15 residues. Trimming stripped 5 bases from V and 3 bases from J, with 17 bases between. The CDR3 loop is CASSITGAANYEQYF. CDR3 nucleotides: TGTGCCAGCAGTATCACTGGAGCAGCGAACTACGAGCAGTACTTC.

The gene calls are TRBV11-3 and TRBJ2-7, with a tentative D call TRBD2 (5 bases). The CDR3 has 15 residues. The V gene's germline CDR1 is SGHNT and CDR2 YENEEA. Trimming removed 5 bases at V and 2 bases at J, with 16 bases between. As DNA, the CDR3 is TGTGCCAGCAGCCGTCGAGCCGGGGATACCTACGAGCAGTACTTC. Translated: CASSRRAGDTYEQYF.

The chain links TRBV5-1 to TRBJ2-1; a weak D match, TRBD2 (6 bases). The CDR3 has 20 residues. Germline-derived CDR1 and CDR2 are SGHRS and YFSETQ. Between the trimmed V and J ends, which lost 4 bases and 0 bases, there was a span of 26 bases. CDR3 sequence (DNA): TGCGCCAGCAGCCCTGGCCGGCTTTTTGGCGGAGGGATCTCCTACAATGAGCAGTTCTTC. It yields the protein CASSPGRLFGGGISYNEQFF.

CDR3 DNA sequence: TGTGCCAGCAGCTTGGTAGACCTAGCCGACTATGGCTACACCTTC. It encodes CASSLVDLADYGYTF. V is TRBV5-8 and J is TRBJ1-2; D is undetermined. Germline V gives CDR1 SGHTS, CDR2 YDEGEE. Trimming stripped 0 bases from V and 3 bases from J, with 12 bases between. The CDR3 extends over 15 amino acids.

In DNA, the CDR3 is TGCAGCGTCGAGGGGACAGGGGGCCCCACTGGGGCCAACGTCCTGACTTTC. It is translated as CSVEGTGGPTGANVLTF. This chain uses TRBV29-1 with TRBJ2-6, with 12 nucleotides matching TRBD1. The J segment lost 2 bases and the V segment lost 6 bases, leaving 8 bases of the junction unmatched. Germline lookup yields CDR1 SQVTM and CDR2 ANQGSEA. This CDR3 has 17 residues.

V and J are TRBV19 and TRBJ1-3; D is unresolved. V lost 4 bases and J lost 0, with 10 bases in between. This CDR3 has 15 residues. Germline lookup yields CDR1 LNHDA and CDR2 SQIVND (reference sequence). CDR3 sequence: CASSTVSRSGNTIYF. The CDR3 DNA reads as TGTGCCAGTAGTACGGTCTCCCGCTCTGGAAACACCATATATTTT.

The CDR3 nucleotides are TGTGCCAGCACCCCGGGACAGGGATTTTCCTACGAGCAGTACTTC. Its protein product is CASTPGQGFSYEQYF. This sequence joins TRBV9 and TRBJ2-7, with 9 bases aligning to TRBD1. The CDR3 covers 15 residues. Germline CDR1 reads SGDLS; CDR2 reads YYNGEE. J gave up 1 base and V 6 bases, and 8 bases lay outside the gene matches.

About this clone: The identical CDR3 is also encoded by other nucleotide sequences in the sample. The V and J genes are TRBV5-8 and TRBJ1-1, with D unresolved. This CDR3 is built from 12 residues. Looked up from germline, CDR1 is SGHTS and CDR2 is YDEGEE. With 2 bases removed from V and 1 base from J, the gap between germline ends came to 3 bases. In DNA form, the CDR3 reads TGTGCCAGCAGCTTCCGGAACACTGAAGCTTTCTTT. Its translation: CASSFRNTEAFF.

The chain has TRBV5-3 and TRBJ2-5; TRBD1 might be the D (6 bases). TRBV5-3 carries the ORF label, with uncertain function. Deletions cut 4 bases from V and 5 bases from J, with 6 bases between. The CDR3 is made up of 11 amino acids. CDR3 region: CARSTGETQYF. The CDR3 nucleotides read TGTGCCAGAAGCACAGGGGAGACCCAGTACTTC.

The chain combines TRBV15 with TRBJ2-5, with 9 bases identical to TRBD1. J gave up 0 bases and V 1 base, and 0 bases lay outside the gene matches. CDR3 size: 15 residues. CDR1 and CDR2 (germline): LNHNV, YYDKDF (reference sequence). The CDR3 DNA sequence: TGTGCCACCAGCAGAGGGGACAGGGACCAAGAGACCCAGTACTTC. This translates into CATSRGDRDQETQYF.

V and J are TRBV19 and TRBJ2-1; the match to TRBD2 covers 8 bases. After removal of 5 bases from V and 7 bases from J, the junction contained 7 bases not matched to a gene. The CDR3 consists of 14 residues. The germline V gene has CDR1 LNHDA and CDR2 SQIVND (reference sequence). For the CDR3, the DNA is TGTGCCAGTAGTTTTAGCGGGGCAGGGAATGAGCAGTTCTTC. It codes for CASSFSGAGNEQFF.

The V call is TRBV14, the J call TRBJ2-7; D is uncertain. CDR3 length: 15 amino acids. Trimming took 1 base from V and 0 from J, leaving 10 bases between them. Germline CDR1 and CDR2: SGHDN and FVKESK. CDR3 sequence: CASSQGAWASYEQYF. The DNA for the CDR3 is TGTGCCAGCAGCCAAGGGGCCTGGGCCTCCTACGAGCAGTACTTC.

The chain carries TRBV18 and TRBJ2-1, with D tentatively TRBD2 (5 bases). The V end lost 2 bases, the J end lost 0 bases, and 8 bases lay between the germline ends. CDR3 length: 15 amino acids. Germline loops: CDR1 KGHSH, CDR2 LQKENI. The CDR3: CASSPERTSYNEQFF. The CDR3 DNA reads TGTGCCAGCTCACCAGAGCGGACCTCCTACAATGAGCAGTTCTTC.

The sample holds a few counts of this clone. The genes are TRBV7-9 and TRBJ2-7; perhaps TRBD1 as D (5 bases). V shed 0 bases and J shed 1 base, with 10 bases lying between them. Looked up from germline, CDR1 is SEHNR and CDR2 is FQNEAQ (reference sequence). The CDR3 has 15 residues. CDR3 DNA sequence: TGTGCCAGCAGCTTAGCTTACAGGATTTCCTACGAGCAGTACTTC. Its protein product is CASSLAYRISYEQYF.

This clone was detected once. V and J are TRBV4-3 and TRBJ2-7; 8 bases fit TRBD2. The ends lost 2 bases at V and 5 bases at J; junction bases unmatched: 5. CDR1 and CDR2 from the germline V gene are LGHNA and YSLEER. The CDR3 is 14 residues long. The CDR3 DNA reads TGCGCCAGCAGCCAAAGTAGCGGGACAAACGAGCAGTACTTC. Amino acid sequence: CASSQSSGTNEQYF.

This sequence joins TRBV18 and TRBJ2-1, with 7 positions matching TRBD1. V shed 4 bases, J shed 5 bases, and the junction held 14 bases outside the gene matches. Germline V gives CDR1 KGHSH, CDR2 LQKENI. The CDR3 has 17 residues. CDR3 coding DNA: TGTGCCAGCTCACTATGGACAGGTCCAGTCAGCGACAATGAGCAGTTCTTC. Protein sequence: CASSLWTGPVSDNEQFF.

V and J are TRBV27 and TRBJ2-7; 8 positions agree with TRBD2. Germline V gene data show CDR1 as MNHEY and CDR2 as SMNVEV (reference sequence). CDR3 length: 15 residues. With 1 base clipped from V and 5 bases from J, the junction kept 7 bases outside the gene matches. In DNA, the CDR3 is TGTGCCAGCAGTTTATTCGGGAGGGAAGGAGACGAGCAGTACTTC. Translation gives CASSLFGREGDEQYF.

The CDR3 spells CASKRTASTDTQYF. CDR3 nucleotides: TGTGCCAGCAAGAGGACAGCTAGCACAGATACGCAGTATTTT. The genes are TRBV28 and TRBJ2-3, with D maybe TRBD1 (6 bases). The CDR3 runs 14 residues. Trimming took off 7 bases at V and 0 bases at J, with 11 bases between the two ends. Germline loops: CDR1 MDHEN, CDR2 SYDVKM.

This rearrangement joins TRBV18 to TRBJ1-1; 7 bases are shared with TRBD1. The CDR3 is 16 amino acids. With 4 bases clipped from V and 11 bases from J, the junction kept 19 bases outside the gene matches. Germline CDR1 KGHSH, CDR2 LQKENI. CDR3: CASSRTLTTGMEGAFF. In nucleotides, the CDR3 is TGTGCCAGCTCACGAACCCTAACGACAGGGATGGAGGGGGCTTTCTTT.

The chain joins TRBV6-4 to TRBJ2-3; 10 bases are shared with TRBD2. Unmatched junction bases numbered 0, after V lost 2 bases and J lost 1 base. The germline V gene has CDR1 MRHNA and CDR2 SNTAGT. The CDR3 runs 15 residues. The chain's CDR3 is CASSDGTSGTDTQYF. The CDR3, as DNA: TGTGCCAGCAGTGACGGGACTAGCGGCACAGATACGCAGTATTTT.

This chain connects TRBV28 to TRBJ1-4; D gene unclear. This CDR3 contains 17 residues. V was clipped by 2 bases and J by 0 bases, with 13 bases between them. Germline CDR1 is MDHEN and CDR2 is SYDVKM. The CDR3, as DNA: TGTGCCAGCAGTTTACACCGGGGATCGGCAACTAATGAAAAACTGTTTTTT. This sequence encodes CASSLHRGSATNEKLFF.

The CDR3 spells CASSAGNNRYEQYF. The CDR3 DNA is TGTGCCAGCAGCGCGGGGAATAATCGCTACGAGCAGTACTTC. This chain connects TRBV9 to TRBJ2-7; possible D gene TRBD2, 5 bases. The CDR3 loop spans 14 amino acids. Germline V lookup: CDR1 SGDLS, CDR2 YYNGEE. V shed 3 bases and J shed 3 bases, with 13 bases lying between them.